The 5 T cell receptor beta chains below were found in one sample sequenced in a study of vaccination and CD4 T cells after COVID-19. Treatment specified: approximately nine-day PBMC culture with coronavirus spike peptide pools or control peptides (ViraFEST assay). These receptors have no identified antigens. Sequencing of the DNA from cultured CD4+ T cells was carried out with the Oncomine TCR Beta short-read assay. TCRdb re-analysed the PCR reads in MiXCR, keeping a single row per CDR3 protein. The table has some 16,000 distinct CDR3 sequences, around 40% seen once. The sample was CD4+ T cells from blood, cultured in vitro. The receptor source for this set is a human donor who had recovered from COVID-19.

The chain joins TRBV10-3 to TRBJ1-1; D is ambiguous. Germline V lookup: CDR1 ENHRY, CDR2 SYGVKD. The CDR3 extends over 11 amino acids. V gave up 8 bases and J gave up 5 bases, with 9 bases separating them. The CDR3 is CAISRGTEAFF. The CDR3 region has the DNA TGTGCCATCTCTAGAGGGACTGAAGCTTTCTTT.

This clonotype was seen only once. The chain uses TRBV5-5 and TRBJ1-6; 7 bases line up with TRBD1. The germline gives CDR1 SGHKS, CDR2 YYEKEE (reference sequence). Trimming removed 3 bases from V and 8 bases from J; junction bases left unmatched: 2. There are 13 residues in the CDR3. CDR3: CASSSQGDSPLHF. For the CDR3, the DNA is TGTGCCAGCAGCTCGCAGGGGGATTCACCCCTCCACTTT.

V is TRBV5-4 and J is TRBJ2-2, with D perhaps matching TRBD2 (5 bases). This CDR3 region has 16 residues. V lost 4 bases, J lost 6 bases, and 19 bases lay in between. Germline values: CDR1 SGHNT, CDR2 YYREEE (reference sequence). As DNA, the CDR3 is TGTGCCAGCAGCCGACCCTCTAGCAACGGGGCCGGGGAGCTGTTTTTT. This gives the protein CASSRPSSNGAGELFF.

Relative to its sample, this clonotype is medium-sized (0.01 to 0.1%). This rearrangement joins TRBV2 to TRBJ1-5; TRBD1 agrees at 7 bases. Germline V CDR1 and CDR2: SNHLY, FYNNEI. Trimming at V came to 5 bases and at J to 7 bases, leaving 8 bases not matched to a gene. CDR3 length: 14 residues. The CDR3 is CASSREGARQPQHF. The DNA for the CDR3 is TGTGCCAGCAGTAGAGAGGGGGCGCGGCAGCCCCAGCATTTT.

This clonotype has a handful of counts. CDR3 coding DNA: TGTGCCACCGGGGGCAGCGTGGGGACAGGTCGTTTCGGCTACACCTTC. As protein: CATGGSVGTGRFGYTF. The chain is built from TRBV24-1 and TRBJ1-2; 8 nucleotides align to TRBD1. The CDR3 runs to 16 residues. Trimming at V came to 9 bases and at J to 8 bases, leaving 19 bases not matched to a gene. In germline, CDR1 is KGHDR, CDR2 SFDVKD.